This paragraph covers one TCR beta chain sequence. In the authors' workflow: It was from reference gene primer amplification that nucleated cell counts were estimated. TCRdb's table, derived via immunoSEQ multiplex PCR, lists solely in-frame clones and lacks some. That table supplies the V and J calls and clone size; D and trimming were determined from the DNA. This table holds about 240,000 clones, nearly 90% found once. This sample stems from a study of blood T cell repertoires in COVID-19. Study summary: Whether acute or convalescent, the COVID-19 samples came from the United States, Italy and Spain. The analysed material was cDNA or gDNA that came from T cells, B-cell-depleted T cells, or PBMCs.

Germline-derived CDR1 and CDR2 are LGHDT and YNNKEL (reference sequence). J gave up 3 bases and V 4 bases, and 5 bases lay outside the gene matches. The CDR3 runs 14 residues. What was sequenced was peripheral blood. V is TRBV3-1 (or the pseudogene TRBV3-2) and J is TRBJ2-7, with 8 nucleotides matching TRBD1. The clonotype originates from a woman aged 25 to 39 with acute or convalescent COVID-19. CDR3 region: CASSPMDRDYEQYF. The CDR3 DNA follows: TGTGCCAGCAGCCCTATGGACAGGGACTACGAGCAGTACTTC.